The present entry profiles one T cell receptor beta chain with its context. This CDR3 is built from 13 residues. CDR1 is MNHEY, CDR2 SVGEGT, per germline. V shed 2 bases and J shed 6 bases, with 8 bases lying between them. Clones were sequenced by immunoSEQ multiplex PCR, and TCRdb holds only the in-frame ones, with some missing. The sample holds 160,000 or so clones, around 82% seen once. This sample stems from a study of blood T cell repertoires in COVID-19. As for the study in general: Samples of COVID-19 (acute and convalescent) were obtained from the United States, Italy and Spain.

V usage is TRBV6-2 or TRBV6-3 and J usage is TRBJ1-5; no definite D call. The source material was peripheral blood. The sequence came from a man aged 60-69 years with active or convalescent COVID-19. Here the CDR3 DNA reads TGTGCCAGCAGTTACCCCCCCGGTCAGCCCCAGCATTTT. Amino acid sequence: CASSYPPGQPQHF.